This TCR beta chain was found in a study of shared clonotypes between healthy human individuals. Method: immunoSEQ multiplex PCR; TCRdb's copy keeps in-frame clones and lacks some. The data contain hundreds of thousands of clones, 75% to 85% of them singletons. The CDR3 extends over 14 amino acids. J lost 4 bases, V lost 7 bases, and 9 bases had no gene match. Looked up from germline, CDR1 is SGDLS and CDR2 is YYNGEE. Donors were Caucasian adults residing in Nashville, Tennessee, USA. Each unsorted sample relied on 90 million or so PBMCs as its source of genomic DNA. The clonotype was recovered from a woman in her thirties or forties in good health. Some clones in this sample may be carry-over from other donors' samples. The chain joins TRBV9 to TRBJ2-5, with 8 bases fitting TRBD2. The specimen sequenced was PBMCs. CDR3 coding DNA: TGTGCCAGCGGACCGCCCGGGGGGGGAGAGACCCAGTACTTC. Translated: CASGPPGGGETQYF. The complete variable domain, with remaining parts taken from reference TRBV9 and TRBJ2-5, reads DSGVTQTPKHLITATGQRVTLRCSPRSGDLSVYWYQQSLDQGLQFLIQYYNGEERAKGNILERFSAQQFPDLHSELNLSSLELGDSALYFCASGPPGGGETQYFGPGTRLLVL.